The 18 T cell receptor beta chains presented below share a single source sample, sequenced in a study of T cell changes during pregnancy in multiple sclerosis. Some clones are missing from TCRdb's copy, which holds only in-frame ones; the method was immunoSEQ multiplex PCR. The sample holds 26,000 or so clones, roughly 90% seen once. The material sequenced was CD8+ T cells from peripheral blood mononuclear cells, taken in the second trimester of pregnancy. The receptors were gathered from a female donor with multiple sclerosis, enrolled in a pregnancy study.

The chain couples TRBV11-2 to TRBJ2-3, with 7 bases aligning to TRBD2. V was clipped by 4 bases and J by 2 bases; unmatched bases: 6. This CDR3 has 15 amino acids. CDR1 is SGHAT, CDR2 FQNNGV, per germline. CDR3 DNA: TGTGCCAGCAGCTGGGGAGCGGGGCACACAGATACGCAGTATTTT. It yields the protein CASSWGAGHTDTQYF.

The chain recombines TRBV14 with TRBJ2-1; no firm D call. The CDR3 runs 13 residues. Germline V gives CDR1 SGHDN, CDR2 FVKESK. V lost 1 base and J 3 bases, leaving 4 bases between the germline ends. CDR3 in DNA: TGTGCCAGCAGCCAAGGGCACTACAATGAGCAGTTCTTC. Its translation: CASSQGHYNEQFF.

This CDR3 reads CASSEFGRDGGAEDTQYF. In DNA, the CDR3 is TGTGCCAGCAGTGAATTTGGGCGAGACGGGGGGGCCGAAGATACGCAGTATTTT. This rearrangement joins TRBV6-1 to TRBJ2-3, with 8 bases fitting TRBD2. The CDR3 runs 18 residues. V gave up 2 bases and J gave up 5 bases; unmatched junction bases: 15. Germline CDR1 and CDR2: MNHNS and SASEGT.

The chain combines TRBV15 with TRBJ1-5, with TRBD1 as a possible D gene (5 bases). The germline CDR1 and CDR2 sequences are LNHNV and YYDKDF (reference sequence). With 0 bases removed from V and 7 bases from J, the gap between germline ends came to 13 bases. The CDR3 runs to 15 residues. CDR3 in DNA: TGTGCCACCAGCAGAGATGGGGGGGACGGACAGCCCCAGCATTTT. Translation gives CATSRDGGDGQPQHF.

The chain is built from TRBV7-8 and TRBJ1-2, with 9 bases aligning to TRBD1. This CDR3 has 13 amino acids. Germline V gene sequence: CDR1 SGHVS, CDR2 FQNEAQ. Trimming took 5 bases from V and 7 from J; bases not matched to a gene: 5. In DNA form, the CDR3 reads TGTGCCAGCAGCGTCGGACAGGGGTTTGGCTACACCTTC. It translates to CASSVGQGFGYTF.

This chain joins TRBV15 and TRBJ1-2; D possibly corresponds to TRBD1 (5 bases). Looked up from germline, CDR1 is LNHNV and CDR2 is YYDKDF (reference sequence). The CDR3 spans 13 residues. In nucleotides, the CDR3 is TGTGCGACGGGGGAAACTCTTAACTATGGCTACACCTTC. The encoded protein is CATGETLNYGYTF.

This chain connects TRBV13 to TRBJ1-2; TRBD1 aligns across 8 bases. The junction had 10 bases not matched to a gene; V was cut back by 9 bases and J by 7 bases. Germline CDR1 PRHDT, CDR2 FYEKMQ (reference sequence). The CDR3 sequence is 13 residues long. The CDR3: CASFDRGMLGYTF. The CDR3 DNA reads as TGTGCCAGTTTTGACAGGGGCATGCTTGGCTACACCTTC.

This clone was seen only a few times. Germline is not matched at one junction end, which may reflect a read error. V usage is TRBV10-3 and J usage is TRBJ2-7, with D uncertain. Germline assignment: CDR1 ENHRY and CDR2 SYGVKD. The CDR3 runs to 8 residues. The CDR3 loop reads CAISLLPF. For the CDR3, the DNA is TGTGCCATCAGTCTCCTCCCCTTC.

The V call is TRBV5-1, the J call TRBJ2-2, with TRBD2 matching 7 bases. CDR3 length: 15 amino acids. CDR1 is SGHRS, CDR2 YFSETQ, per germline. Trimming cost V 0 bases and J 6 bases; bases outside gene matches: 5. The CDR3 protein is CASSLALAGPGELFF. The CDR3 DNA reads TGCGCCAGCAGCTTGGCCTTAGCGGGCCCCGGGGAGCTGTTTTTT.

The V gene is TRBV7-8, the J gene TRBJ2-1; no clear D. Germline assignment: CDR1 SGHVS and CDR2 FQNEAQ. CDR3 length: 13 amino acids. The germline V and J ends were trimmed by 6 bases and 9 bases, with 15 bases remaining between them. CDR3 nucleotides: TGTGCCAGCAGTCCAGATCTAGGCCCTGAGCAGTTCTTC. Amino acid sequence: CASSPDLGPEQFF.

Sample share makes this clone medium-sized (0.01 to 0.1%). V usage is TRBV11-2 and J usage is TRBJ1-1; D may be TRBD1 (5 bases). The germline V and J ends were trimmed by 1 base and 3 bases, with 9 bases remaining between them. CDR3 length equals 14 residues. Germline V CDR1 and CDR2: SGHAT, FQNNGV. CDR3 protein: CASSLVVRDTEAFF. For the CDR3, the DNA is TGTGCCAGCAGCTTAGTCGTCAGGGACACTGAAGCTTTCTTT.

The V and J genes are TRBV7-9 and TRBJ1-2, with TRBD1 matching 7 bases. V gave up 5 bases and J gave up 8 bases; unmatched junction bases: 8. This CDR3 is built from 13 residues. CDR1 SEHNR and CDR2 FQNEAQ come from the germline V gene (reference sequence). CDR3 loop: CASSPGGTAGYTF. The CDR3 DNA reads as TGTGCCAGCAGCCCGGGGGGGACAGCGGGCTACACCTTC.

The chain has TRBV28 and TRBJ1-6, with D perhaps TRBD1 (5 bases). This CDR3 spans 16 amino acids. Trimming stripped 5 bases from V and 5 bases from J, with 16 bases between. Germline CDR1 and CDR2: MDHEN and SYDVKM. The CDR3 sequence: CASSTLQGGDNSPLHF. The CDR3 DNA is TGTGCCAGCAGTACGCTCCAGGGAGGGGATAATTCACCCCTCCACTTT.

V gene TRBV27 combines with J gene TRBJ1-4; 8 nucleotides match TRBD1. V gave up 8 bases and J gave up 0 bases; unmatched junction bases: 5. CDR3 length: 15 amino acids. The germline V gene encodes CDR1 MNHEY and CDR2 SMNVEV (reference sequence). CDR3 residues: CASCRTGPTNEKLFF. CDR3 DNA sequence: TGTGCCAGCTGCCGGACAGGGCCAACTAATGAAAAACTGTTTTTT.

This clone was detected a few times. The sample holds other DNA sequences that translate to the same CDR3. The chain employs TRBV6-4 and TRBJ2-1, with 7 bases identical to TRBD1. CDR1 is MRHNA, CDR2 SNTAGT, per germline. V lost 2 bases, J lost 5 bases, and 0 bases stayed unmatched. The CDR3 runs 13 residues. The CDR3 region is CASSDRGHNEQFF. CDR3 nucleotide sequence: TGTGCCAGCAGTGACAGGGGGCACAATGAGCAGTTCTTC.

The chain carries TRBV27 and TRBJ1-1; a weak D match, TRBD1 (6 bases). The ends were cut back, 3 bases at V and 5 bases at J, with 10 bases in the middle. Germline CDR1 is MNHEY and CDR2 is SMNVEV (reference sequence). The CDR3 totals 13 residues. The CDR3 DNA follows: TGTGCCAGCAGTTTCGGACAGTTAACTGAAGCTTTCTTT. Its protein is CASSFGQLTEAFF.

CDR3 residues: CASSVLGAGYTF. For the CDR3, the DNA is TGTGCCAGCAGCGTACTTGGGGCTGGCTACACCTTC. V usage is TRBV9 and J usage is TRBJ1-2; possibly TRBD1 for D (5 bases). V shed 1 base and J shed 7 bases, with 8 bases lying between them. The CDR3 contains 12 residues. In germline, CDR1 is SGDLS, CDR2 YYNGEE.

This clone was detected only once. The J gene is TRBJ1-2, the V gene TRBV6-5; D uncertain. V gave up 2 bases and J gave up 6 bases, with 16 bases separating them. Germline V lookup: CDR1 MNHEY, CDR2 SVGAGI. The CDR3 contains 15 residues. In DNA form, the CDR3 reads TGTGCCAGCAGTTACGACCCCTCGGGATCCCATGGCTACACCTTC. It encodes CASSYDPSGSHGYTF.